The 28 T cell receptor beta chains listed next were all sequenced from one sample in a study of CD8 T cells in Susac syndrome. Random-hexamer reverse transcription was applied to roughly 0.45 to 1 ug RNA. TCRdb re-derived calls from the immunoSEQ multiplex PCR reads in MiXCR, one entry per CDR3 protein. The data contain roughly 110,000 distinct CDR3 sequences, 85% to 95% of them singletons. The sequenced material came from CD4+ T cells from PBMCs. The receptors stem from a human donor in good health.

CDR3 coding DNA: TGTGCCAGCAGTCTCACTTCGGGAGGGCGGACCGGGGAGCTGTTTTTT. It yields the protein CASSLTSGGRTGELFF. The V and J genes are TRBV25-1 and TRBJ2-2; 8 bases align to TRBD2. CDR3 length: 16 amino acids. J was trimmed by 5 bases and V by 5 bases; bases with no gene match: 10. In germline, CDR1 is MGHDK, CDR2 SYGVNS.

This chain links TRBV3-1 with TRBJ1-2; D uncertain. The CDR3 covers 15 residues. The germline gives CDR1 LGHDT, CDR2 YNNKEL (reference sequence). V was shortened by 0 bases and J by 4 bases, with 12 bases between the two germline ends. CDR3 sequence (DNA): TGTGCCAGCAGCCAAGACCCGGCGGGAGGCTATGGCTACACCTTC. It encodes CASSQDPAGGYGYTF.

The gene calls are TRBV5-1 and TRBJ2-2; a weak D match, TRBD2 (6 bases). Trimming removed 2 bases from V and 6 bases from J, with 11 bases in between. This CDR3 is built from 14 residues. Germline lookup yields CDR1 SGHRS and CDR2 YFSETQ. The CDR3 region has the DNA TGCGCCAGCAGCTTAGGAGGGAGCCCCGGGGAGCTGTTTTTT. It codes for CASSLGGSPGELFF. The full variable domain, its missing parts supplied by reference TRBV5-1 and TRBJ2-2, is KAGVTQTPRYLIKTRGQQVTLSCSPISGHRSVSWYQQTPGQGLQFLFEYFSETQRNKGNFPGRFSGRQFSNSRSEMNVSTLELGDSALYLCASSLGGSPGELFFGEGSRLTVL.

The V call is TRBV20-1, the J call TRBJ2-3; D might be TRBD2 (6 bases). The CDR3 has 13 residues. V lost 3 bases and J 7 bases, leaving 14 bases between the germline ends. The germline CDR1 and CDR2 sequences are DFQATT and SNEGSKA (reference sequence). CDR3 sequence (DNA): TGCAGTGCTAGCGAGGCAGGGAGGTATACGCAGTATTTT. Translated: CSASEAGRYTQYF.

The V gene is TRBV6-1, the J gene TRBJ2-5, with D possibly TRBD1 on 6 matching bases. CDR3 length: 13 residues. Per the germline V gene, CDR1 is MNHNS and CDR2 is SASEGT. Trimming removed 5 bases from V and 2 bases from J, with 9 bases in between. CDR3 sequence: CASSTGSQETQYF. CDR3 nucleotide sequence: TGTGCCAGCAGTACAGGGTCACAAGAGACCCAGTACTTC.

V usage is TRBV9 and J usage is TRBJ1-1, with a tentative D call TRBD1 (5 bases). There are 15 residues in the CDR3. V was cut by 0 bases and J by 8 bases, with 17 bases left in between. Germline V gene sequence: CDR1 SGDLS, CDR2 YYNGEE. Here the CDR3 DNA reads TGTGCCAGCAGCGTAGCTCGTGGGACTTCAGAGGAAGCTTTCTTT. Translating gives CASSVARGTSEEAFF.

V gene TRBV5-4 combines with J gene TRBJ2-6; TRBD2 might be the D (5 bases). The V and J ends lost 3 bases and 1 base respectively, with 8 bases between them. CDR3 length equals 15 residues. Germline V gene data show CDR1 as SGHNT and CDR2 as YYREEE (reference sequence). The CDR3 loop is CASSSRESGANVLTF. For the CDR3, the DNA is TGTGCCAGCAGCTCCCGGGAATCTGGGGCCAACGTCCTGACTTTC.

The CDR3 here is CSVQGGSSYNEQFF. In DNA form, the CDR3 reads TGCAGCGTGCAAGGGGGTAGTTCCTACAATGAGCAGTTCTTC. The rearrangement links TRBV29-1 to TRBJ2-1; tentative D call: TRBD1 (6 bases). Germline CDR1 reads SQVTM; CDR2 reads ANQGSEA. V dropped 6 bases and J dropped 1 base, with 13 bases sitting between them. This CDR3 comprises 14 residues.

The chain combines TRBV28 with TRBJ2-5; unclear D gene. Looked up from germline, CDR1 is MDHEN and CDR2 is SYDVKM. V was cut by 3 bases and J by 4 bases, with 18 bases left in between. The CDR3 is 16 residues long. CDR3 loop: CASSFSDTGARETQYF. The CDR3 nucleotides read TGTGCCAGCAGTTTCTCCGACACCGGTGCGAGAGAGACCCAGTACTTC.

The J gene is TRBJ2-1, the V gene TRBV6-1; D gene uncertain. Trimming removed 6 bases from V and 4 bases from J, with 10 bases in between. The germline V gene has CDR1 MNHNS and CDR2 SASEGT. The CDR3 runs 13 residues. As DNA, the CDR3 is TGTGCCAGCAGCGACACAGAGTACAATGAGCAGTTCTTC. Its translation is CASSDTEYNEQFF.

J is TRBJ2-7 and V is TRBV10-3; D ambiguous. This CDR3 comprises 12 residues. V dropped 0 bases and J dropped 2 bases, with 2 bases sitting between them. The V gene's germline CDR1 is ENHRY and CDR2 SYGVKD. The CDR3 protein is CAISESTYEQYF. CDR3 bases: TGTGCCATCAGTGAGTCTACCTACGAGCAGTACTTC.

With respect to this clonotype: A junction end diverges from the germline sequence, so it may reflect a read error. This rearrangement joins TRBV25-1 to TRBJ1-2, with 11 bases fitting TRBD1. The length of the CDR3 is 16 residues. Germline-derived CDR1 and CDR2 are MGHDK and SYGVNS. CDR3 nucleotides: TGTGCCAGCAGTTTATACGGGACAGGGGGTAACCATGGCTACACCTTC. This sequence encodes CASSLYGTGGNHGYTF.

The chain has TRBV20-1 and TRBJ1-2; 9 bases line up with TRBD1. Germline V gene lookup returns CDR1 DFQATT and CDR2 SNEGSKA (reference sequence). The CDR3 extends over 14 amino acids. V lost 3 bases, J lost 7 bases, and 9 bases stayed unmatched. CDR3 in amino acids: CSARSDTGGRGYTF. The CDR3 bases are TGCAGTGCTAGGTCGGACACAGGGGGCCGTGGCTACACCTTC.

The chain joins TRBV7-9 to TRBJ2-5, with 11 positions matching TRBD2. CDR1 SEHNR and CDR2 FQNEAQ come from the germline V gene (reference sequence). Trimming cost V 3 bases and J 4 bases; bases outside gene matches: 4. The CDR3 length is 15 residues. Written as DNA, the CDR3 is TGTGCCAGCAGCTTGGGGACTAGCGGAGGAGAGACCCAGTACTTC. Translating gives CASSLGTSGGETQYF.

This chain connects TRBV24-1 to TRBJ1-2; the D gene is possibly TRBD1 (5 bases). Germline lookup yields CDR1 KGHDR and CDR2 SFDVKD. Trimming stripped 2 bases from V and 8 bases from J, with 14 bases between. The CDR3 consists of 14 residues. CDR3 region: CATSDSSGTRGYTF. In nucleotides, the CDR3 is TGTGCCACCAGTGATTCATCAGGGACGCGCGGCTACACCTTC.

V usage is TRBV20-1 and J usage is TRBJ2-5; 7 bases align to TRBD1. The V segment lost 6 bases and the J segment 1 base; nucleotides outside the gene matches: 8. This CDR3 comprises 14 residues. Germline V gene data show CDR1 as DFQATT and CDR2 as SNEGSKA (reference sequence). The DNA of the CDR3 is TGCAGTGCCAGAACACAGGGGCCCCAAGAGACCCAGTACTTC. The encoded protein is CSARTQGPQETQYF.

In nucleotides, the CDR3 is TGTGCCAGCAGCGAAAGGGCAGATATGTTTGATTCACCCCTCCACTTT. Encoded protein: CASSERADMFDSPLHF. This chain joins TRBV7-8 and TRBJ1-6; D remains unclear. CDR3 length equals 16 residues. V lost 5 bases and J 8 bases, leaving 19 bases between the germline ends. The germline gives CDR1 SGHVS, CDR2 FQNEAQ.

This clonotype came up once. V usage is TRBV6-1 and J usage is TRBJ1-4; maybe TRBD1 (6 bases). V shed 5 bases and J shed 2 bases, with 15 bases lying between them. The CDR3 loop spans 16 amino acids. CDR1 MNHNS and CDR2 SASEGT come from the germline V gene. CDR3 sequence: CASSQQGHSTNEKLFF. CDR3 sequence (DNA): TGTGCCAGCAGTCAACAGGGCCATTCGACTAATGAAAAACTGTTTTTT.

The chain has TRBV29-1 and TRBJ2-3, with a weak D call TRBD2 (6 bases). Between the trimmed V and J ends, which lost 6 bases and 3 bases, there was a span of 16 bases. CDR3 length equals 14 residues. Per the germline V gene, CDR1 is SQVTM and CDR2 is ANQGSEA. CDR3 region: CSVILAGLTDTQYF. DNA for the CDR3: TGCAGCGTGATACTAGCTGGCCTTACAGATACGCAGTATTTT.

This chain connects TRBV20-1 to TRBJ2-3; the D gene is possibly TRBD1 (5 bases). Germline CDR1 and CDR2: DFQATT and SNEGSKA (reference sequence). Trimming removed 3 bases at V and 4 bases at J, with 14 bases between. The CDR3 has 14 amino acids. CDR3 amino acids: CSASPPRVADTQYF. The CDR3 bases are TGCAGTGCTAGCCCCCCCAGGGTAGCAGATACGCAGTATTTT.

The chain carries TRBV20-1 and TRBJ2-7; tentatively, D is TRBD2 (5 bases). V lost 3 bases, J lost 0 bases, and 9 bases lay in between. The CDR3 length is 13 residues. Per germline, CDR1 DFQATT and CDR2 SNEGSKA (reference sequence). In DNA, the CDR3 is TGCAGTGCTAGCGGACTGGACTCCTACGAGCAGTACTTC. This translates into CSASGLDSYEQYF.

This clonotype was detected only once. CDR3 loop: CASSPLVRSNEQFF. The CDR3 DNA is TGTGCCAGCAGCCCCCTGGTCAGGAGCAATGAGCAGTTCTTC. The chain employs TRBV3-1 and TRBJ2-1, with D unresolved. CDR3 size: 14 residues. The V gene lost 4 bases and the J gene lost 6 bases, with 13 bases spanning the gap. Germline V gene sequence: CDR1 LGHDT, CDR2 YNNKEL (reference sequence).

This clonotype was counted between two and nine times. The rearrangement uses TRBV20-1 and TRBJ1-1, with TRBD1 matching over 8 bases. Germline V lookup: CDR1 DFQATT, CDR2 SNEGSKA (reference sequence). CDR3 size: 14 residues. V shed 3 bases, J shed 4 bases, and the junction held 7 bases outside the gene matches. The CDR3 coding sequence is TGCAGTGCTAGGGTCGGACAGGGAGGCACTGAAGCTTTCTTT. Translation gives CSARVGQGGTEAFF.

This clonotype was observed once. The chain employs TRBV6-2 or TRBV6-3 and TRBJ2-4, with 8 bases that match TRBD1. CDR3 length: 14 amino acids. Germline lookup yields CDR1 MNHEY and CDR2 SVGEGT. V was pared by 6 bases and J by 9 bases, with 10 bases of the junction left unmatched. The CDR3 DNA reads as TGTGCCAGCAGCCTACAGGGGGATAAAGGCATTCAGTACTTC. Amino acid sequence: CASSLQGDKGIQYF.

The chain combines TRBV2 with TRBJ2-4; no definite D call. The V gene's germline CDR1 is SNHLY and CDR2 FYNNEI. Trimming cost V 1 base and J 0 bases, with 4 bases left between them. The CDR3 length is 14 residues. The CDR3 nucleotides are TGTGCCAGCAGTGAAGTAGTAGCCAAAAACATTCAGTACTTC. Protein sequence: CASSEVVAKNIQYF.

The J gene is TRBJ1-2, the V gene TRBV18; TRBD1 matches 9 bases. The V and J ends lost 4 bases and 7 bases, in that order; junction bases with no gene match: 7. The CDR3 has 14 amino acids. CDR1 is KGHSH, CDR2 LQKENI, per germline. The CDR3 here is CASSRDRDLAGYTF. CDR3 bases: TGTGCCAGCTCACGGGACAGGGACCTAGCTGGCTACACCTTC.

The chain carries TRBV10-3 and TRBJ2-7, with 8 bases identical to TRBD1. The CDR3 is 15 amino acids. Looked up from germline, CDR1 is ENHRY and CDR2 is SYGVKD. V lost 5 bases and J lost 6; bases outside the gene matches: 12. Written as DNA, the CDR3 is TGTGCCATCAGTCCTGCAGGGGGCTTCGTTGGCGAGCAGTACTTC. Translating it yields CAISPAGGFVGEQYF.

Only one count was recorded for this clonotype. The rearrangement joins TRBV12-5 to TRBJ1-1; TRBD1 aligns across 11 bases. Germline V gene sequence: CDR1 LGHNT, CDR2 FRNRAP. V gave up 4 bases and J gave up 5 bases; unmatched junction bases: 6. The CDR3 is 15 residues long. This CDR3 reads CASGSSGTGGTEAFF. CDR3 bases: TGTGCTAGTGGTTCCTCCGGGACAGGGGGTACTGAAGCTTTCTTT.